The next 6 T cell receptor beta chains were all read from a single sample in a study of technical replicates of blood from several donors (dated by TCRdb to the late 2010s). The receptor library was made with the immunoSEQ multiplex PCR assay. In TCRdb, the immuneACCESS table is reduced to in-frame sequences with V and J assigned. These tables do not hold every clone; where another copy was compared, an unresolved V gene accounts for under half, and the others remain unexplained. The sample table records about 12,000 clones; about 86% of these occur just once. The top ten clones comprise more than 9.5% of the sample. The sequenced material came from PBMCs. These receptors came from a human donor in good health.

The rearrangement joins TRBV7-8 to TRBJ2-5, with 11 bases that match TRBD2. The V segment lost 6 bases and the J segment 7 bases; nucleotides outside the gene matches: 13. Germline values: CDR1 SGHVS, CDR2 FQNEAQ. This CDR3 contains 16 residues. CDR3: CASRKIAGGAGRTQYF. CDR3 nucleotides: TGTGCCAGCAGAAAAATAGCGGGAGGGGCCGGGCGGACCCAGTACTTC.

This chain connects TRBV28 to TRBJ2-7; perhaps TRBD2 as D (5 bases). CDR1 and CDR2 (germline): MDHEN, SYDVKM. The V end lost 6 bases, the J end lost 3 bases, and 15 bases lay between the germline ends. The length of the CDR3 is 14 residues. The CDR3 here is CASSPPEGYYEQYF. The CDR3 DNA sequence: TGTGCCAGCAGCCCTCCAGAGGGCTACTACGAGCAGTACTTC. The entire variable domain, with the rest obtained from reference TRBV28 and TRBJ2-7, is as follows: DVKVTQSSRYLVKRTGEKVFLECVQDMDHENMFWYRQDPGLGLRLIYFSYDVKMKEKGDIPEGYSVSREKKERFSLILESASTNQTSMYLCASSPPEGYYEQYFGPGTRLTVT.

CDR3 nucleotide sequence: TGTGCCAGCAGCGTAGCCCTCCCGGGTAGCGGGATCTACGAGCAGTACTTC. Translated: CASSVALPGSGIYEQYF. The chain is built from TRBV9 and TRBJ2-7; 8 positions match TRBD2. After removal of 0 bases from V and 3 bases from J, the junction contained 11 bases not matched to a gene. This CDR3 is 17 amino acids long. Germline CDR1 SGDLS, CDR2 YYNGEE.

The rearrangement joins TRBV19 to TRBJ1-2; D may be TRBD1 (6 bases). Germline assignment: CDR1 LNHDA and CDR2 SQIVND (reference sequence). Trimming stripped 5 bases from V and 8 bases from J, with 18 bases between. CDR3 length equals 14 residues. CDR3 nucleotides: TGTGCCAGTAGTGGGGGCAGGGATAGTGAGGGCTACACCTTC. Translation: CASSGGRDSEGYTF.

The chain carries TRBV6-5 and TRBJ2-5; 7 bases match TRBD2. The CDR3 has 15 amino acids. J gave up 4 bases and V 0 bases, and 5 bases lay outside the gene matches. Germline CDR1 is MNHEY and CDR2 is SVGAGI. This CDR3 is CASSYSGGPGETQYF. For the CDR3, the DNA is TGTGCCAGCAGTTACTCGGGAGGGCCGGGAGAGACCCAGTACTTC.

The chain employs TRBV5-6 and TRBJ1-2; TRBD1 is a possible D gene (5 bases). The CDR3 has 14 amino acids. The V end lost 2 bases, the J end lost 8 bases, and 16 bases lay between the germline ends. CDR1 SGHDT and CDR2 YYEEEE come from the germline V gene. DNA of the CDR3: TGTGCCAGCAGCTTCCAGGGAGGTTTTCGGGGCTACACCTTC. As protein: CASSFQGGFRGYTF.